These 10 T cell receptor beta chains were sequenced from one sample in a study of PD-1 blockade in classical Hodgkin lymphoma. This sample's time point: newly diagnosed, previously untreated cHL patient sample. Investigators obtained CD8+ T cells from thawed PBMCs by magnetic negative selection. Repertoires were generated with immunoSEQ multiplex PCR, while TCRdb's copy carries only in-frame clones and drops some. The sample comprises approximately 9,900 clones, around 92% of which are singletons, and roughly 8% rests with the top ten. Sequencing was carried out using CD8+ T cells from blood. These receptor sequences come from a human donor with classical Hodgkin lymphoma.

The genes are TRBV19 and TRBJ2-3; unclear D gene. From germline, CDR1 is LNHDA and CDR2 SQIVND (reference sequence). Trimming removed 2 bases from V and 4 bases from J, with 7 bases in between. The CDR3 extends over 13 amino acids. CDR3 sequence: CASSIIGSDTQYF. Here the CDR3 DNA reads TGTGCCAGTAGTATAATTGGTTCAGATACGCAGTATTTT. Filled out from reference TRBV19 and TRBJ2-3, the complete variable domain reads DGGITQSPKYLFRKEGQNVTLSCEQNLNHDAMYWYRQDPGQGLRLIYYSQIVNDFQKGDIAEGYSVSREKKESFPLTVTSAQKNPTAFYLCASSIIGSDTQYFGPGTRLTVL.

This chain links TRBV7-8 with TRBJ1-3, with D possibly being TRBD1 (5 bases). The V and J ends lost 1 base and 2 bases respectively, with 9 bases between them. The CDR3 sequence is 15 residues long. Germline values: CDR1 SGHVS, CDR2 FQNEAQ. The CDR3 is CASSLEGVPGNTIYF. CDR3 DNA sequence: TGTGCCAGCAGCTTAGAAGGGGTTCCTGGAAACACCATATATTTT.

This sequence joins TRBV4-3 and TRBJ1-1, with a weak D call TRBD1 (5 bases). Deletions cut 1 base from V and 0 bases from J, with 12 bases between. Germline assignment: CDR1 LGHNA and CDR2 YSLEER. The CDR3 consists of 16 residues. The CDR3: CASSQARGFMNTEAFF. CDR3 coding DNA: TGCGCCAGCAGCCAAGCTCGGGGGTTCATGAACACTGAAGCTTTCTTT.

The chain combines TRBV5-1 with TRBJ2-6; 7 bases are a match to TRBD1. Looked up from germline, CDR1 is SGHRS and CDR2 is YFSETQ. CDR3 length: 18 amino acids. V lost 4 bases, J lost 0 bases, and 10 bases stayed unmatched. The CDR3 DNA reads TGCGCCAGCAGCGGCCCGGGACAGTTCATCTCTGGGGCCAACGTCCTGACTTTC. Encoded protein: CASSGPGQFISGANVLTF.

The genes are TRBV7-6 and TRBJ2-3; D not resolved. The CDR3 extends over 14 amino acids. V shed 8 bases and J shed 2 bases, with 14 bases lying between them. Germline CDR1 is SGHVS and CDR2 is FNYEAQ. CDR3 region: CASVPEALTDTQYF. CDR3 sequence (DNA): TGTGCCAGCGTCCCCGAGGCCCTCACAGATACGCAGTATTTT.

This chain connects TRBV7-9 to TRBJ1-2, with TRBD1 matching over 8 bases. The J segment lost 3 bases and the V segment lost 4 bases, leaving 10 bases of the junction unmatched. Germline V CDR1 and CDR2: SEHNR, FQNEAQ (reference sequence). The CDR3 runs to 16 residues. CDR3 region: CASSSSRQGLDYGYTF. DNA of the CDR3: TGTGCCAGCAGCTCGAGTAGACAGGGGTTAGACTATGGCTACACCTTC.

The chain recombines TRBV7-6 with TRBJ2-2; D is unresolved. This CDR3 has 12 amino acids. The V end lost 3 bases, the J end lost 6 bases, and 5 bases lay between the germline ends. Germline CDR1 SGHVS, CDR2 FNYEAQ. This chain's CDR3 is CASSLKAGELFF. CDR3 nucleotide sequence: TGTGCCAGCAGCTTGAAAGCCGGGGAGCTGTTTTTT.

V gene TRBV6-1 combines with J gene TRBJ2-1; unclear D gene. V was pared by 2 bases and J by 4 bases, with 6 bases between. The CDR3 extends over 13 amino acids. Germline V gene sequence: CDR1 MNHNS, CDR2 SASEGT. CDR3 sequence (DNA): TGTGCCAGCAGTGAAATTGGGTACAATGAGCAGTTCTTC. Translated: CASSEIGYNEQFF.

The chain couples TRBV11-2 to TRBJ2-7, with TRBD2 matching over 12 bases. CDR1 SGHAT and CDR2 FQNNGV come from the germline V gene. The CDR3 length is 14 residues. V shed 4 bases, J shed 4 bases, and the junction held 2 bases outside the gene matches. In nucleotides, the CDR3 is TGTGCCAGCAGCTCCCTAGCGGGAGGGTACGAGCAGTACTTC. It encodes CASSSLAGGYEQYF.

This clone was counted between two and nine times. The chain recombines TRBV11-2 with TRBJ2-7; tentative D call: TRBD2 (5 bases). This CDR3 region has 12 residues. Germline V gene sequence: CDR1 SGHAT, CDR2 FQNNGV. Trimming removed 3 bases at V and 5 bases at J, with 8 bases between. In nucleotides, the CDR3 is TGTGCCAGCAGCTTGATGGGAGACGAGCAGTACTTC. Translation: CASSLMGDEQYF.